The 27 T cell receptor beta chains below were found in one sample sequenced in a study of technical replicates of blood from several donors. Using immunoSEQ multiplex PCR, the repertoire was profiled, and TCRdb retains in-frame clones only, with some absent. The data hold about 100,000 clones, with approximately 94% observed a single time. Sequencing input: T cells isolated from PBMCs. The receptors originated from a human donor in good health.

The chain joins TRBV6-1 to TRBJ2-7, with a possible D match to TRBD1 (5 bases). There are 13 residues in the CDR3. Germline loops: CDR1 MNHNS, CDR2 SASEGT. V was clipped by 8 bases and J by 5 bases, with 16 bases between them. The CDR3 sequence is CASGATDLHEQYF. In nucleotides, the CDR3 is TGTGCCAGCGGAGCGACAGATCTCCACGAGCAGTACTTC.

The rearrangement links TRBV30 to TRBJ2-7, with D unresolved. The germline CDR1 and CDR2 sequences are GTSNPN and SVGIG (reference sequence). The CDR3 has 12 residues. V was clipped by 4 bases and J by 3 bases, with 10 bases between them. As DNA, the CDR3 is TGTGCCTGGAATGACGGCGGCTACGAGCAGTACTTC. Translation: CAWNDGGYEQYF.

The CDR3: CASREGRVEGYTQYF. In DNA form, the CDR3 reads TGTGCCAGCAGGGAGGGACGCGTGGAGGGATATACGCAGTATTTT. The J gene is TRBJ2-3, the V gene TRBV6-5, with D possibly matching TRBD2 (6 bases). The CDR3 covers 15 residues. Germline CDR1 MNHEY, CDR2 SVGAGI. Trimming left V 6 bases short and J 7 bases short, with 20 bases between.

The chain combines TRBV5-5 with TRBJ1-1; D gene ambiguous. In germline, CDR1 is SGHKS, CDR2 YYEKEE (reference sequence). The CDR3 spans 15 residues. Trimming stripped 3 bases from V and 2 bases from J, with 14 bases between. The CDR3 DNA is TGTGCCAGCAGCTCCCCAATCGGGAAAAACACTGAAGCTTTCTTT. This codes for CASSSPIGKNTEAFF.

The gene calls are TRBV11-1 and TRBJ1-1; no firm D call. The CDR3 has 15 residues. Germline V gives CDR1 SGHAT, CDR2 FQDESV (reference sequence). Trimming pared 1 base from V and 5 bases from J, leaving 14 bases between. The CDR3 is CASSLVSGLATEAFF. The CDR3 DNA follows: TGTGCCAGCAGCTTAGTTTCAGGATTGGCGACTGAAGCTTTCTTT. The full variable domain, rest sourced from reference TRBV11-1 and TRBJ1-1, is EAEVAQSPRYKITEKSQAVAFWCDPISGHATLYWYRQILGQGPELLVQFQDESVVDDSQLPKDRFSAERLKGVDSTLKIQPAELGDSAMYLCASSLVSGLATEAFFGQGTRLTVV.

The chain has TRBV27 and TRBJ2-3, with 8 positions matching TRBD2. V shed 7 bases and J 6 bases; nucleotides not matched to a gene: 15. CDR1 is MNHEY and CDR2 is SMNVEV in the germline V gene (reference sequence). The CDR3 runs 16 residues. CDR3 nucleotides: TGTGCCAGCACCTCTGGGACTAGGGGCAAAGGGGATACGCAGTATTTT. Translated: CASTSGTRGKGDTQYF.

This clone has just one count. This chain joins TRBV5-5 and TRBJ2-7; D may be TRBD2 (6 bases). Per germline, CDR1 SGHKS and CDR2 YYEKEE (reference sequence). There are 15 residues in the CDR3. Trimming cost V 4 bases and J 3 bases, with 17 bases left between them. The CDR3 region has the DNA TGTGCCAGCAGCACCGGGACTTGGCGTAGCTACGAGCAGTACTTC. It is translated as CASSTGTWRSYEQYF.

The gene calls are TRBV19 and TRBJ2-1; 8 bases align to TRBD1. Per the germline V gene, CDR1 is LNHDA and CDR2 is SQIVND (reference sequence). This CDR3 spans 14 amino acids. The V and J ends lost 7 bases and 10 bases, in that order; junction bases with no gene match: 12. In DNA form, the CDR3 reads TGTGCCAGTAACCAGGGGGCGCGGGGTTTCGAGCAGTTCTTC. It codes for CASNQGARGFEQFF.

The CDR3 loop is CASAISTGVGTEAFF. DNA for the CDR3: TGTGCCAGCGCCATCTCAACAGGAGTTGGCACTGAAGCTTTCTTT. The chain recombines TRBV6-5 with TRBJ1-1, with D tentatively TRBD1 (5 bases). The CDR3 sequence is 15 residues long. The germline V gene has CDR1 MNHEY and CDR2 SVGAGI. The germline V and J ends were trimmed by 8 bases and 4 bases, with 20 bases remaining between them.

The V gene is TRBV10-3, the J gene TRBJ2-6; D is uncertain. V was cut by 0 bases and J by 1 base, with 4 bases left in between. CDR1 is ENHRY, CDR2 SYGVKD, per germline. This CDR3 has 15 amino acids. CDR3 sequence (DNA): TGTGCCATCAGTGAGTCTACATCTGGGGCCAACGTCCTGACTTTC. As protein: CAISESTSGANVLTF.

The DNA of the CDR3 is TGTGCCAGCAGCCCGTGGTCGGGAGGGGGGGAAGACAATGAGCAGTTCTTC. It yields the protein CASSPWSGGGEDNEQFF. V gene TRBV7-3 combines with J gene TRBJ2-1, with 8 bases aligning to TRBD2. The germline V gene has CDR1 SGHTA and CDR2 FQGTGA. With V trimmed by 5 bases and J by 5 bases, 14 bases remained unmatched. The CDR3 consists of 17 residues.

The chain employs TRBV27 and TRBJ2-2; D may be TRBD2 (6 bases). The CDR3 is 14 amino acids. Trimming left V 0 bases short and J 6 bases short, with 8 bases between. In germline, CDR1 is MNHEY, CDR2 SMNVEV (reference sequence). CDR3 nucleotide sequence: TGTGCCAGCAGTTTATCGGGGGGTGCCGGGGAGCTGTTTTTT. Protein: CASSLSGGAGELFF.

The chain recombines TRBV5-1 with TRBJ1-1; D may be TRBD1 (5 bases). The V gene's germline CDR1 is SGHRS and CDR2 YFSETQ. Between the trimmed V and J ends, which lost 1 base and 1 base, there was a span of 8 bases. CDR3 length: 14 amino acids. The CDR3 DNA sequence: TGCGCCAGCAGCTTGCTAGGGGCGAACACTGAAGCTTTCTTT. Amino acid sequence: CASSLLGANTEAFF.

CDR3 in DNA: TGCGCCAGCAGTGAGGAGACAACGAATGAGCAGTTCTTC. It codes for CASSEETTNEQFF. V is TRBV10-1 and J is TRBJ2-1, with no clear D. CDR3 length equals 13 residues. CDR1 WNHNN and CDR2 SYGVQD come from the germline V gene (reference sequence). V was cut by 2 bases and J by 7 bases, with 9 bases left in between.

In DNA, the CDR3 is TGTGCCAGCAGTCTAGAGGGCCAGAAGACCTACAATGAGCAGTTCTTC. Translation: CASSLEGQKTYNEQFF. This chain connects TRBV11-2 to TRBJ2-1; a weak D match, TRBD2 (5 bases). Germline V CDR1 and CDR2: SGHAT, FQNNGV. The CDR3 loop spans 16 amino acids. V was clipped by 6 bases and J by 2 bases, with 17 bases between them. The whole variable domain, remainder taken from reference TRBV11-2 and TRBJ2-1, is EAGVAQSPRYKIIEKRQSVAFWCNPISGHATLYWYQQILGQGPKLLIQFQNNGVVDDSQLPKDRFSAERLKGVDSTLKIQPAKLEDSAVYLCASSLEGQKTYNEQFFGPGTRLTVL.

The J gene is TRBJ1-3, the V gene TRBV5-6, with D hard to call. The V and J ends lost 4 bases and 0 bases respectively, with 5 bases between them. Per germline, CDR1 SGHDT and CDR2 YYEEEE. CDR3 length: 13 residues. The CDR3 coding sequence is TGTGCCAGCAGCCTACTCTCTGGAAACACCATATATTTT. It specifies CASSLLSGNTIYF.

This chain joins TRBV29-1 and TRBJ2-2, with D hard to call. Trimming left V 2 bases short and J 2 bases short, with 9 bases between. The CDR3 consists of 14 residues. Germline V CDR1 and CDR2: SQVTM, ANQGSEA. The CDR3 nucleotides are TGCAGCGTTGAACGCGGAGTTAACACCGGGGAGCTGTTTTTT. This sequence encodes CSVERGVNTGELFF.

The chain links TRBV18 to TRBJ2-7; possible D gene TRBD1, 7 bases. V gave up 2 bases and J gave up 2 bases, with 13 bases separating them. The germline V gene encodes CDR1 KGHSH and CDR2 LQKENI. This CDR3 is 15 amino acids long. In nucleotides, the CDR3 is TGTGCCAGCTCACCAGTCAGGGGGGTAGCCTACGAGCAGTACTTC. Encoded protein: CASSPVRGVAYEQYF.

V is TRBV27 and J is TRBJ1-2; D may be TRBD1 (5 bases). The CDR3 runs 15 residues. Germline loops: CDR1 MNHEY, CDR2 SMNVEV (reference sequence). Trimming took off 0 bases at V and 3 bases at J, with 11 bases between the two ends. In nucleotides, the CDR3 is TGTGCCAGCAGTTTATCAGGGGTTTACGACTATGGCTACACCTTC. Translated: CASSLSGVYDYGYTF.

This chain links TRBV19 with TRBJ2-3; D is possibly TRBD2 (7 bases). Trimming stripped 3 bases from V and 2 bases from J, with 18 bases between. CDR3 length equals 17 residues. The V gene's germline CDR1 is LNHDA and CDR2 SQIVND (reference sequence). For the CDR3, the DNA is TGTGCCAGTAGTATGCCCCGGGGGGCCGGGAACACAGATACGCAGTATTTT. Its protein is CASSMPRGAGNTDTQYF.

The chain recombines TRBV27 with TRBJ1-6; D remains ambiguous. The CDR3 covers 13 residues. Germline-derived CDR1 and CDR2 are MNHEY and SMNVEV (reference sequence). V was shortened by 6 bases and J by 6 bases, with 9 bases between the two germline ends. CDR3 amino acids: CASRLSFNSPLHF. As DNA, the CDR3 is TGTGCCAGCAGGCTCAGTTTTAATTCACCCCTCCACTTT.

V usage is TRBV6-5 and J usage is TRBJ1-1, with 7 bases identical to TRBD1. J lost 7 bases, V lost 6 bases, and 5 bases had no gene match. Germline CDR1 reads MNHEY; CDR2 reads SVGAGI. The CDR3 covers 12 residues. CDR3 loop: CASSHDRVEAFF. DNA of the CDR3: TGTGCCAGCAGCCATGACAGGGTTGAAGCTTTCTTT.

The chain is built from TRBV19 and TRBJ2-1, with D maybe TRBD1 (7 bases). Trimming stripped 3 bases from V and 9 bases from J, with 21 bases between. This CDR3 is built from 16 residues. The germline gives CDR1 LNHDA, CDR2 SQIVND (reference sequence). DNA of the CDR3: TGTGCCAGTAGTATTTGGTATGGGGCAGGGGGGAGTGAGCAGTTCTTC. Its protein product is CASSIWYGAGGSEQFF.

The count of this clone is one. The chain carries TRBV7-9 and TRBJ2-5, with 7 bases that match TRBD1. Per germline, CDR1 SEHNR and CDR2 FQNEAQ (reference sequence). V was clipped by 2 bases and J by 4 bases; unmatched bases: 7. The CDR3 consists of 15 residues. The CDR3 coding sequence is TGTGCCAGCAGCTTAAGTCGACAGGGTGTAGAGACCCAGTACTTC. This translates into CASSLSRQGVETQYF. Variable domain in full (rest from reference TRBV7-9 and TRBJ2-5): DTGVSQNPRHKITKRGQNVTFRCDPISEHNRLYWYRQTLGQGPEFLTYFQNEAQLEKSRLLSDRFSAERPKGSFSTLEIQRTEQGDSAMYLCASSLSRQGVETQYFGPGTRLLVL.

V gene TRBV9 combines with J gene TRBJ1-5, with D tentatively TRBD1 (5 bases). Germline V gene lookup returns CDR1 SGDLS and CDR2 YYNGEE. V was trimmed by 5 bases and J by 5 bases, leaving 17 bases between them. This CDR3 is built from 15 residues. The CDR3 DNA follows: TGTGCCAGCAGGGGTTGGTCAGGGTTGGATCAGCCCCAGCATTTT. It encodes CASRGWSGLDQPQHF.

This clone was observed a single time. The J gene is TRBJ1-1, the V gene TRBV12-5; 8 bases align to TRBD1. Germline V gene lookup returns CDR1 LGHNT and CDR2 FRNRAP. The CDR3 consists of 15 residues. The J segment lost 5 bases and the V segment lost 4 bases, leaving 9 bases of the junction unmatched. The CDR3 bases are TGTGCTAGTGGTTCTTCAGGGGGCGCCGGAACTGAAGCTTTCTTT. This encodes CASGSSGGAGTEAFF.

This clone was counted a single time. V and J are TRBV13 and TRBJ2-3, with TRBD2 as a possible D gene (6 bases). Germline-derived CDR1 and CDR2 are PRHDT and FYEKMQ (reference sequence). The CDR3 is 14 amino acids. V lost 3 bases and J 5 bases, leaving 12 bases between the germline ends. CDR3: CASSFRDWVDTQYF. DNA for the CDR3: TGTGCCAGCAGCTTCCGGGACTGGGTAGATACGCAGTATTTT. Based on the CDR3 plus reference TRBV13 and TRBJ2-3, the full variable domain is AAGVIQSPRHLIKEKRETATLKCYPIPRHDTVYWYQQGPGQDPQFLISFYEKMQSDKGSIPDRFSAQQFSDYHSELNMSSLELGDSALYFCASSFRDWVDTQYFGPGTRLTVL.